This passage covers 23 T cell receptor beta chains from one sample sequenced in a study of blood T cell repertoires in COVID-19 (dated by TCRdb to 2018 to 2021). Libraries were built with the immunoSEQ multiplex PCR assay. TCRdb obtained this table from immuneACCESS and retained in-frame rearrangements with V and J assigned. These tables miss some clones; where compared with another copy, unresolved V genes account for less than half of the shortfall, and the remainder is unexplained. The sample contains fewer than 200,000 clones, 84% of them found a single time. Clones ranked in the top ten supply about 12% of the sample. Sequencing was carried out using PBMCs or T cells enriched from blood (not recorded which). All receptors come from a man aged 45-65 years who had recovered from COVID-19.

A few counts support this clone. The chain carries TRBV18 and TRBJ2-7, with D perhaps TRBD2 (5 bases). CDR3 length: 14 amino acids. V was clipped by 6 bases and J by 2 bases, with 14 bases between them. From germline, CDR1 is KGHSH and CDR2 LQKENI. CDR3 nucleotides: TGTGCCAGCTCCCCTTCCCGGGAAGCCTACGAGCAGTACTTC. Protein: CASSPSREAYEQYF. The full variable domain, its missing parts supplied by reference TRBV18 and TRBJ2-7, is NAGVMQNPRHLVRRRGQEARLRCSPMKGHSHVYWYRQLPEEGLKFMVYLQKENIIDESGMPKERFSAEFPKEGPSILRIQQVVRGDSAAYFCASSPSREAYEQYFGPGTRLTVT.

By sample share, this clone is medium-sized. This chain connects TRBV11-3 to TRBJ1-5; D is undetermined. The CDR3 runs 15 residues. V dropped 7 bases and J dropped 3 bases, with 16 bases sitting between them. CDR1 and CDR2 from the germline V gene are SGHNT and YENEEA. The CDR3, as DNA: TGTGCCAGCATCCCCCGTGGGAGGGACAATCAGCCCCAGCATTTT. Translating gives CASIPRGRDNQPQHF.

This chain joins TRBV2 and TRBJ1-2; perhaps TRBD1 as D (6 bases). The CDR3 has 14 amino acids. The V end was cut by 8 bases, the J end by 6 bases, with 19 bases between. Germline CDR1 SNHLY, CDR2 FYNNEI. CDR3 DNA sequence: TGTGCCAGCGAGAGGGTCAGGGGTAAGGATGGCTACACCTTC. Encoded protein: CASERVRGKDGYTF.

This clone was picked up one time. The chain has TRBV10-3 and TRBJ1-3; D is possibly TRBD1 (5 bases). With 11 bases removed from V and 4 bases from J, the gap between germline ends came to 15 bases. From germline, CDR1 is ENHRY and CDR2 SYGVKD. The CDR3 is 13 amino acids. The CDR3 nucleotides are TGTGCCTACGGCGGGGGTCCGGGAAACACCATATATTTT. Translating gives CAYGGGPGNTIYF.

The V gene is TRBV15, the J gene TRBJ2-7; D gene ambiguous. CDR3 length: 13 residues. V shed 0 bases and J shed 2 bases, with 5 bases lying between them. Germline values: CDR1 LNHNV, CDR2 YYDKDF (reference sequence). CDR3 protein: CATSRERAYEQYF. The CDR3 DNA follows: TGTGCCACCAGCAGAGAACGGGCCTACGAGCAGTACTTC.

CDR3 amino acids: CASNPGVPGELFF. The CDR3 DNA reads TGTGCCAGCAACCCAGGGGTCCCCGGGGAGCTGTTTTTT. The chain recombines TRBV2 with TRBJ2-2; tentatively, D is TRBD1 (6 bases). The CDR3 contains 13 residues. Looked up from germline, CDR1 is SNHLY and CDR2 is FYNNEI. The V end lost 7 bases, the J end lost 6 bases, and 12 bases lay between the germline ends.

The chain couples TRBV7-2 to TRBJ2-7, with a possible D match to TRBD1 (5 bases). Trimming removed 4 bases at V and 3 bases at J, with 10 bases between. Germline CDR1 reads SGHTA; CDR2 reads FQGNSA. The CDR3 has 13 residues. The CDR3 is CASSWGPRYEQYF. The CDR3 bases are TGTGCCAGCAGCTGGGGCCCGCGCTACGAGCAGTACTTC.

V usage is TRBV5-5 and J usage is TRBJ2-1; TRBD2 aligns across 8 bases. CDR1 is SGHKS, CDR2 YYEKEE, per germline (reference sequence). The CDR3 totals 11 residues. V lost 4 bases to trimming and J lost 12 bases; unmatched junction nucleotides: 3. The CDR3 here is CASSREGGQFF. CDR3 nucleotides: TGTGCCAGCAGCCGGGAGGGGGGGCAGTTCTTC.

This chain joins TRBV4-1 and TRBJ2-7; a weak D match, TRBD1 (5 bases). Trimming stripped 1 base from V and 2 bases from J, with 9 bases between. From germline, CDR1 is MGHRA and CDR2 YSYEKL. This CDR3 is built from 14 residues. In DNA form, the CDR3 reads TGCGCCAGCAGCCAAGTACAGGTTCCCTACGAGCAGTACTTC. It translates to CASSQVQVPYEQYF.

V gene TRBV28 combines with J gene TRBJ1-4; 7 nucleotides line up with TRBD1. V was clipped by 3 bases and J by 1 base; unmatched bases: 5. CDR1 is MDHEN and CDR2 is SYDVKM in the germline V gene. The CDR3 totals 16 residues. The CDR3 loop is CASSLLGTVTNEKLFF. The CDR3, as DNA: TGTGCCAGCAGTTTGTTAGGGACAGTAACTAATGAAAAACTGTTTTTT.

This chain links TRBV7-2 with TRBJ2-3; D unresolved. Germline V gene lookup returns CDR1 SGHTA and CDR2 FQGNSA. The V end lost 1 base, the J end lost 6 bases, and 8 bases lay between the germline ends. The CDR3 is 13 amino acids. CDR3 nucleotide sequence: TGTGCCAGCAGCTTAGTTAGCCCCGATACGCAGTATTTT. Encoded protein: CASSLVSPDTQYF.

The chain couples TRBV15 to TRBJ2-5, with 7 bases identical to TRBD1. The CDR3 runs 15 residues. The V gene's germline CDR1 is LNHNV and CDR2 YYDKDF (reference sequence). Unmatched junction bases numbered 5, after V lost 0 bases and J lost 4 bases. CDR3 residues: CATSRDPGGSETQYF. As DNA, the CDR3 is TGTGCCACCAGCAGAGACCCAGGGGGATCAGAGACCCAGTACTTC.

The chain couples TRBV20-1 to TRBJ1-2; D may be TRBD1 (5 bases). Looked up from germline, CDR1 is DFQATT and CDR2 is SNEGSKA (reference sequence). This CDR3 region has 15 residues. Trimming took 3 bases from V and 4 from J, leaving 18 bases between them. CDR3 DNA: TGCAGTGCTAGTATGGAGGGGCAGCCTTCCTATGGCTACACCTTC. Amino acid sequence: CSASMEGQPSYGYTF.

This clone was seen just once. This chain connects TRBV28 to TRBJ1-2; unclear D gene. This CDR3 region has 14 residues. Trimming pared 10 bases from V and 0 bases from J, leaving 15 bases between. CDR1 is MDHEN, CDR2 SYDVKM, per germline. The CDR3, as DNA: TGTGCCATTCAAGGGAGGCATGCTAACTATGGCTACACCTTC. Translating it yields CAIQGRHANYGYTF.

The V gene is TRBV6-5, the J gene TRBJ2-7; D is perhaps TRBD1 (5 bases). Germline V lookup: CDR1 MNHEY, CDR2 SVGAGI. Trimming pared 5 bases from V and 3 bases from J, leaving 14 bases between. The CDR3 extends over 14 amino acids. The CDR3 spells CASSQGHVGYEQYF. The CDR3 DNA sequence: TGTGCCAGCAGTCAGGGTCATGTAGGCTACGAGCAGTACTTC.

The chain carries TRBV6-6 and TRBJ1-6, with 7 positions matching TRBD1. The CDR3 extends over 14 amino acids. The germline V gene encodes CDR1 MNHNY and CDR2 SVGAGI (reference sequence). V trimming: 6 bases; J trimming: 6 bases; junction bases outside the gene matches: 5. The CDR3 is CASSPGQINSPLHF. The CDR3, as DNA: TGTGCCAGCAGCCCGGGACAGATTAATTCACCCCTCCACTTT.

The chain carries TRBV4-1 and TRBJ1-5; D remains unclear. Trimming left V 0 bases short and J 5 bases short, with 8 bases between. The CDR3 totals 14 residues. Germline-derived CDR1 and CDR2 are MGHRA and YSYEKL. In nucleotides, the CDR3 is TGCGCCAGCAGCCAAGATCCCACAGATCAGCCCCAGCATTTT. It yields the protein CASSQDPTDQPQHF.

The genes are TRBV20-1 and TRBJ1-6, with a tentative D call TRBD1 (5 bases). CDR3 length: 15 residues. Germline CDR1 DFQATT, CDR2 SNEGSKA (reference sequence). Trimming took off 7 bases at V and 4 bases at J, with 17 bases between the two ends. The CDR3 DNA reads TGCAGTGTTCGTGAGGACGGGGGTTATAATTCACCCCTCCACTTT. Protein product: CSVREDGGYNSPLHF.

CDR3 DNA sequence: TGCGCCAGCAGCCAAGATCGGGGGGCGGTTTCACCCCTCCACTTT. This sequence encodes CASSQDRGAVSPLHF. The rearrangement joins TRBV4-1 to TRBJ1-6, with D maybe TRBD1 (6 bases). V lost 0 bases and J lost 9, with 12 bases in between. The CDR3 consists of 15 residues. Germline V gene sequence: CDR1 MGHRA, CDR2 YSYEKL.

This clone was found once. The CDR3 here is CAWSVRSNQPQHF. Here the CDR3 DNA reads TGTGCCTGGAGTGTTCGGAGCAATCAGCCCCAGCATTTT. This sequence joins TRBV30 and TRBJ1-5; D unresolved. Trimming took 0 bases from V and 1 from J, leaving 4 bases between them. Germline V CDR1 and CDR2: GTSNPN, SVGIG (reference sequence). The CDR3 runs 13 residues.

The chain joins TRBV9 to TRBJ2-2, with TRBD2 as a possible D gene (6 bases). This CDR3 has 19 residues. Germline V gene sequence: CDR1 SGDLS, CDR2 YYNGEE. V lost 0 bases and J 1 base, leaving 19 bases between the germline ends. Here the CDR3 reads CASSVVIGGQRMNTGELFF. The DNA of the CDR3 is TGTGCCAGCAGCGTAGTAATAGGAGGGCAGCGGATGAACACCGGGGAGCTGTTTTTT.

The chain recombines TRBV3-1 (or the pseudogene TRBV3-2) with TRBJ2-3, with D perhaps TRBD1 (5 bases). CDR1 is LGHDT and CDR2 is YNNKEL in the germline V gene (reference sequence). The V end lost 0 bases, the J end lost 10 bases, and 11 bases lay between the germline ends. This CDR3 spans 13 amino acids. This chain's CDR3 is CASSQDWGVSQYF. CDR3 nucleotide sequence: TGTGCCAGCAGCCAAGATTGGGGCGTCTCGCAGTATTTT.

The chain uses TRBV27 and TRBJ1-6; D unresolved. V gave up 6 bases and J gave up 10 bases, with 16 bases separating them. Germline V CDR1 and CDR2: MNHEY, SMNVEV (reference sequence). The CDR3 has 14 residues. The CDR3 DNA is TGTGCCAGCAGCAGGACGGGCGGGTGGTCACCCCTCCACTTT. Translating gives CASSRTGGWSPLHF.